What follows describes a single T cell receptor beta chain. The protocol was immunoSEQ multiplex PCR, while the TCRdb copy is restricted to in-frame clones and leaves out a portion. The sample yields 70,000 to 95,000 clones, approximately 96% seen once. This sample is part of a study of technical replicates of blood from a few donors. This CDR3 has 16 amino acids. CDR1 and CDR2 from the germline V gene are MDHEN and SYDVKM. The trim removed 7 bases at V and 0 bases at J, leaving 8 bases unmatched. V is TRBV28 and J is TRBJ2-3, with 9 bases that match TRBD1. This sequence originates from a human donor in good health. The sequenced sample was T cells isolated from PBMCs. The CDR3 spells CASNKYGTGSTDTQYF. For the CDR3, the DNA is TGTGCCAGCAACAAATATGGGACAGGGAGCACAGATACGCAGTATTTT.